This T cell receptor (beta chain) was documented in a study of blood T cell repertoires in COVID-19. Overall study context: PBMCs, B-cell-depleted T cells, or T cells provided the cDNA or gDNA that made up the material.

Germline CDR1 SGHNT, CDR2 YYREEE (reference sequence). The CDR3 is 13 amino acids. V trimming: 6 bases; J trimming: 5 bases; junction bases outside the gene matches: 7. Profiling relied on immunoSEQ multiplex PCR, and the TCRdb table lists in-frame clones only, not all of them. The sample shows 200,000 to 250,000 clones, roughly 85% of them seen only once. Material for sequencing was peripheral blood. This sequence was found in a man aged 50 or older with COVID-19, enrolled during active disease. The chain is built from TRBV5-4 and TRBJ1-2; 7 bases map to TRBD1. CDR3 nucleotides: TGTGCCAGCACCAAAGGGACAGAATATGGCTACACCTTC. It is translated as CASTKGTEYGYTF.